This T cell receptor (beta chain) emerged from a study of blood T cell repertoires in COVID-19. Whole-study context: Researchers got acute and convalescent COVID-19 samples from the United States, Italy and Spain. PBMCs, B-cell-depleted T cells, or T cells provided the cDNA or gDNA that made up the material.

Profiling relied on immunoSEQ multiplex PCR, and the TCRdb table lists in-frame clones only, not all of them. The sample carries just over 250,000 clones, about 90% recorded once. This CDR3 region has 19 residues. The V end lost 0 bases, the J end lost 4 bases, and 25 bases lay between the germline ends. The germline V gene has CDR1 SGDLS and CDR2 YYNGEE. Sequencing was carried out using peripheral blood. The chain combines TRBV9 with TRBJ2-5; D may be TRBD2 (6 bases). The sequence came from a woman in her 70s with COVID-19, enrolled during active disease. The CDR3 protein is CASSVVKGLEARGLETQYF. Here the CDR3 DNA reads TGTGCCAGCAGCGTAGTTAAGGGTCTTGAGGCCCGGGGGTTAGAGACCCAGTACTTC. The variable domain in full, completed from reference TRBV9 and TRBJ2-5, reads DSGVTQTPKHLITATGQRVTLRCSPRSGDLSVYWYQQSLDQGLQFLIQYYNGEERAKGNILERFSAQQFPDLHSELNLSSLELGDSALYFCASSVVKGLEARGLETQYFGPGTRLLVL.